One sample yielded the 8 T cell receptor beta chains listed below, sequenced in a study of T-cell memory formation after mild COVID-19. TCRdb redid the calling of the 5' RACE reads with MiXCR, one entry per CDR3 protein. The data contain under 650,000 distinct CDR3 sequences, roughly 18% of them singletons. The sample comprised PBMCs or a T cell subset sorted from them (not recorded which). The source of these receptors is an adult woman who had mild COVID-19 (a few samples of this study predate the infection). Cell type and time point are not known.

This clonotype occurred many times. The V call is TRBV5-6, the J call TRBJ2-2; 14 bases fit TRBD2. The CDR3 is 16 amino acids. The V gene end was trimmed by 4 bases and the J gene end by 4 bases; junction bases not matched to a gene: 3. Germline V gene lookup returns CDR1 SGHDT and CDR2 YYEEEE. Written as DNA, the CDR3 is TGTGCCAGCAGCCCGGGACTAGCGGGAGCCACCGGGGAGCTGTTTTTT. It yields the protein CASSPGLAGATGELFF.

The genes are TRBV12-3 or TRBV12-4 and TRBJ2-2; possible D gene TRBD2, 6 bases. Deletions cut 7 bases from V and 6 bases from J, with 15 bases between. The CDR3 length is 14 residues. CDR3 protein: CASTPGGAAGELFF. In nucleotides, the CDR3 is TGTGCCAGCACCCCCGGCGGGGCGGCCGGGGAGCTGTTTTTT.

There are a few counts of this clonotype. The gene calls are TRBV12-3 or TRBV12-4 and TRBJ2-1; 8 bases line up with TRBD1. The CDR3 is 14 amino acids. Trimming cost V 3 bases and J 7 bases; bases outside gene matches: 5. DNA for the CDR3: TGTGCCAGCAGTTTCGGACAGGGTATTAATGAGCAGTTCTTC. This encodes CASSFGQGINEQFF.

The CDR3 DNA is TGCGCCAGCAGCCTAGACATAGCGGGGTACGAGCAGTACTTC. Translation: CASSLDIAGYEQYF. The rearrangement uses TRBV5-1 and TRBJ2-7; TRBD2 agrees at 8 bases. The CDR3 totals 14 residues. Unmatched junction bases numbered 7, after V lost 4 bases and J lost 4 bases. CDR1 is SGHRS, CDR2 YFSETQ, per germline.

This clonotype was counted a few times. The rearrangement uses TRBV7-3 and TRBJ2-1; 13 nucleotides line up with TRBD2. The CDR3 length is 16 residues. V shed 2 bases and J 7 bases; nucleotides not matched to a gene: 5. CDR1 is SGHTA, CDR2 FQGTGA, per germline. The CDR3 DNA reads TGTGCCAGCAGCTTACGTGGACTAGCGGGGGTAAATGAGCAGTTCTTC. This codes for CASSLRGLAGVNEQFF.

The CDR3 protein is CASRTRDRSLSGNTIYF. Here the CDR3 DNA reads TGTGCCAGCAGGACACGGGACAGGAGTCTATCTGGAAACACCATATATTTT. The V and J genes are TRBV12-3 or TRBV12-4 and TRBJ1-3, with TRBD1 matching over 8 bases. CDR3 length equals 17 residues. The V and J ends lost 6 bases and 1 base, in that order; junction bases with no gene match: 11.

There are a few counts of this clonotype. This rearrangement joins TRBV7-9 to TRBJ2-1; the match to TRBD2 covers 9 bases. The length of the CDR3 is 17 residues. V gave up 5 bases and J gave up 2 bases; unmatched junction bases: 10. Germline V gene sequence: CDR1 SEHNR, CDR2 FQNEAQ (reference sequence). This chain's CDR3 is CASSGGFAGGPYNEQFF. The DNA of the CDR3 is TGTGCCAGCAGCGGAGGCTTTGCGGGGGGGCCCTACAATGAGCAGTTCTTC.

This chain uses TRBV7-9 with TRBJ1-1, with TRBD1 matching 7 bases. Unmatched junction bases numbered 14, after V lost 6 bases and J lost 1 base. This CDR3 comprises 17 residues. Germline CDR1 is SEHNR and CDR2 is FQNEAQ (reference sequence). CDR3 in DNA: TGTGCCAGCAGTCCCCCGGCCGGGACAGACCCGAACACTGAAGCTTTCTTT. Translating gives CASSPPAGTDPNTEAFF.